This is a list of T cell receptor beta chains from one sample in a study of blood T cells in healthy people across ages. In TCRdb, the 5' RACE reads were re-called with MiXCR into one record per CDR3 protein. The table shows more than 1,400,000 distinct CDR3 sequences, with around two fifths occurring only once. The specimen sequenced was blood. The receptors originated from a woman younger than 30 in good health. The CDR3 runs from the conserved cysteine through the conserved F or W. The D gene is left open where the match is weak. Clone size, where shown, is once, few, many, or a class for clones that have expanded.

V: TRBV20-1; D: .; size: .; J: TRBJ2-7; CDR3: CSASSGTSYEQYF; DNA: TGCAGTGCGAGTTCAGGGACGTCCTACGAGCAGTACTTC
V: TRBV5-1; D: .; size: .; J: TRBJ1-2; CDR3: CASSYDGQAGYGYTF; DNA: TGCGCCAGCAGCTACGATGGGCAGGCCGGGTATGGCTACACCTTC
V: TRBV7-2; D: TRBD2; size: few; J: TRBJ2-7; CDR3: CASSLEPSGYTYEQYF; DNA: TGTGCCAGCAGCTTAGAGCCTAGCGGGTATACCTACGAGCAGTACTTC
V: TRBV10-3; D: .; size: many; J: TRBJ2-3; CDR3: CAIRSGPSTDTQYF; DNA: TGTGCCATTCGGTCGGGTCCTAGCACAGATACGCAGTATTTT
V: TRBV20-1; D: TRBD2; size: few; J: TRBJ2-3; CDR3: CSAKSSGRLDTQYF; DNA: TGCAGTGCTAAATCTAGCGGGAGGTTAGATACGCAGTATTTT
V: TRBV28; D: TRBD2; size: .; J: TRBJ2-5; CDR3: CASSLGGSGRRETQYF; DNA: TGTGCCAGCAGTTTAGGTGGCAGCGGGAGGCGAGAGACCCAGTACTTC
V: TRBV28; D: TRBD1; size: .; J: TRBJ1-2; CDR3: CASSSAGQNLNYGYTF; DNA: TGTGCCAGCAGCTCGGCGGGACAGAACCTTAACTATGGCTACACCTTC
V: TRBV27; D: TRBD2; size: .; J: TRBJ2-3; CDR3: CASSLLRTSGDTDTQYF; DNA: TGTGCCAGCAGTCTCCTAAGGACTAGCGGGGACACAGATACGCAGTATTTT
V: TRBV27; D: .; size: .; J: TRBJ2-7; CDR3: CASSPHGDSYEQYF; DNA: TGTGCCAGCAGTCCCCATGGGGACTCCTACGAGCAGTACTTC
V: TRBV6-2/TRBV6-3; D: .; size: .; J: TRBJ1-1; CDR3: CASSYPPAGTSEAFF; DNA: TGTGCCAGCAGTTACCCCCCGGCAGGGACCTCTGAAGCTTTCTTT
V: TRBV4-1; D: TRBD1; size: many; J: TRBJ2-1; CDR3: CASSPGQGAGNEQFF; DNA: TGCGCCAGCAGCCCGGGACAGGGGGCAGGCAATGAGCAGTTCTTC
V: TRBV12-3/TRBV12-4; D: TRBD2; size: .; J: TRBJ2-1; CDR3: CASSGWTSGRDEQFF; DNA: TGTGCCAGCAGTGGTTGGACTAGCGGGAGGGATGAGCAGTTCTTC
V: TRBV3-1; D: TRBD2; size: .; J: TRBJ2-5; CDR3: CASSLLGAGGGNEQYF; DNA: TGTGCCAGCAGCCTCTTGGGCGCGGGAGGAGGTAATGAGCAGTACTTC
V: TRBV7-2; D: .; size: .; J: TRBJ2-2; CDR3: CASTLAPANTGELFF; DNA: TGTGCCAGCACCCTGGCCCCCGCGAACACCGGGGAGCTGTTTTTT
V: TRBV7-8; D: .; size: .; J: TRBJ2-1; CDR3: CASSIQGINEQFF; DNA: TGTGCCAGCAGCATACAAGGGATCAATGAGCAGTTCTTC
V: TRBV12-3/TRBV12-4; D: .; size: .; J: TRBJ2-7; CDR3: CASSVAKIRTEQYF; DNA: TGTGCCAGCAGTGTGGCCAAGATCCGGACCGAGCAGTACTTC
V: TRBV20-1; D: .; size: few; J: TRBJ2-1; CDR3: CSAPSAATGFAGEQFF; DNA: TGCAGTGCTCCCTCCGCGGCAACTGGGTTTGCGGGTGAGCAGTTCTTC
V: TRBV20-1; D: TRBD1; size: .; J: TRBJ1-2; CDR3: CSALSPGQKDYGYTF; DNA: TGCAGTGCTCTATCCCCGGGACAGAAAGACTATGGCTACACCTTC
V: TRBV13; D: TRBD2; size: .; J: TRBJ2-3; CDR3: CASSLAGQITDTQYF; DNA: TGTGCCAGCAGTCTAGCGGGGCAAATCACAGATACGCAGTATTTT
V: TRBV7-2; D: TRBD2; size: .; J: TRBJ2-6; CDR3: CASSSPGLADSGANVLTF; DNA: TGTGCCAGCAGCTCTCCGGGACTAGCAGACTCTGGGGCCAACGTCCTGACTTTC
V: TRBV6-2/TRBV6-3; D: TRBD2; size: .; J: TRBJ2-3; CDR3: CASSPTGLAGVDTQYF; DNA: TGTGCCAGCAGTCCTACGGGACTAGCGGGAGTGGATACGCAGTATTTT
V: TRBV20-1; D: .; size: .; J: TRBJ1-5; CDR3: CSATPGLDKPQHF; DNA: TGCAGTGCTACGCCGGGACTCGATAAGCCCCAGCATTTT
V: TRBV7-9; D: .; size: few; J: TRBJ1-1; CDR3: CASSPRTQLRNTEAFF; DNA: TGTGCCAGCAGCCCGCGCACCCAGTTAAGAAACACTGAAGCTTTCTTT
V: TRBV3-1; D: .; size: .; J: TRBJ1-1; CDR3: CASSQDLNPLGEAFF; DNA: TGTGCCAGCAGCCAAGACCTCAACCCCCTCGGTGAAGCTTTCTTT
V: TRBV13; D: .; size: many; J: TRBJ1-6; CDR3: CASSVQSYNSPLHF; DNA: TGTGCCAGCAGCGTACAGTCCTATAATTCACCCCTCCACTTT
V: TRBV20-1; D: .; size: .; J: TRBJ1-3; CDR3: CSASAGNTIYF; DNA: TGCAGTGCTAGTGCTGGAAACACCATATATTTT
V: TRBV11-2; D: TRBD2; size: .; J: TRBJ2-1; CDR3: CASSPLAGVAYNEQFF; DNA: TGTGCCAGCAGCCCATTAGCGGGAGTCGCCTACAATGAGCAGTTCTTC
V: TRBV20-1; D: TRBD2; size: .; J: TRBJ2-1; CDR3: CSARSAGEYNEQFF; DNA: TGCAGTGCTAGATCTGCGGGGGAGTACAATGAGCAGTTCTTC
V: TRBV5-1; D: .; size: few; J: TRBJ1-1; CDR3: CASSSQLGTGGTEAFF; DNA: TGCGCCAGCAGCTCGCAACTAGGAACGGGGGGGACTGAAGCTTTCTTT
V: TRBV13; D: .; size: .; J: TRBJ2-3; CDR3: CASSLRRKLSTDTQYF; DNA: TGTGCCAGCAGCTTACGTCGGAAGCTTAGCACAGATACGCAGTATTTT
V: TRBV3-1; D: .; size: .; J: TRBJ2-1; CDR3: CASSQAGVYNEQFF; DNA: TGTGCCAGCAGCCAAGCGGGAGTCTACAATGAGCAGTTCTTC
V: TRBV27; D: TRBD2; size: .; J: TRBJ2-1; CDR3: CASSLAGRAGGNHNEQFF; DNA: TGTGCCAGCAGCCTCGCCGGACGAGCGGGAGGGAACCACAATGAGCAGTTCTTC
V: TRBV20-1; D: .; size: .; J: TRBJ2-3; CDR3: CSAQSTGGSTDTQYF; DNA: TGCAGTGCCCAAAGCACTGGCGGGAGCACAGATACGCAGTATTTT
V: TRBV3-1; D: TRBD2; size: few; J: TRBJ2-3; CDR3: CASSQDLIAGNTDTQYF; DNA: TGTGCCAGCAGCCAAGATTTAATAGCGGGCAACACAGATACGCAGTATTTT
V: TRBV28; D: .; size: few; J: TRBJ1-5; CDR3: CASSQLRTPYSNQPQHF; DNA: TGTGCCAGCAGCCAGCTTCGGACACCTTATAGCAATCAGCCCCAGCATTTT
V: TRBV20-1; D: .; size: .; J: TRBJ2-1; CDR3: CSARDRPNFYNEQFF; DNA: TGCAGTGCTAGAGACAGGCCGAACTTCTACAATGAGCAGTTCTTC
V: TRBV12-3/TRBV12-4; D: .; size: few; J: TRBJ1-2; CDR3: CASSLTEHGYTF; DNA: TGTGCCAGCAGTTTGACAGAACATGGCTACACCTTC
V: TRBV5-1; D: .; size: .; J: TRBJ2-2; CDR3: CASSYAVANTGELFF; DNA: TGCGCCAGCAGCTACGCTGTCGCGAACACCGGGGAGCTGTTTTTT
V: TRBV25-1; D: .; size: once; J: TRBJ1-2; CDR3: CASSEYYGDGGDGHYGYTF; DNA: TGTGCCAGCAGTGAATACTACGGGGACGGGGGGGACGGGCACTATGGCTACACCTTC
V: TRBV21-1; D: .; size: .; J: TRBJ2-1; CDR3: CASSKPNPISAGQGMEFF; DNA: TGTGCCAGCAGCAAACCGAATCCCATTTCGGCGGGGCAAGGGATGGAGTTCTTC
V: TRBV28; D: TRBD1; size: .; J: TRBJ1-1; CDR3: CASSLWQGDTEAFF; DNA: TGTGCCAGCAGTTTATGGCAGGGGGACACTGAAGCTTTCTTT
V: TRBV4-1; D: .; size: .; J: TRBJ2-7; CDR3: CASRQVGPYEQYF; DNA: TGCGCCAGCAGACAGGTGGGCCCCTACGAGCAGTACTTC
V: TRBV5-1; D: TRBD1; size: few; J: TRBJ2-3; CDR3: CASSTSQGPSTDTQYF; DNA: TGCGCCAGCAGCACGTCACAGGGGCCAAGCACAGATACGCAGTATTTT
V: TRBV10-3; D: .; size: few; J: TRBJ2-7; CDR3: CAIPTESGEQYF; DNA: TGTGCCATTCCCACGGAATCGGGCGAGCAGTACTTC
V: TRBV7-6; D: .; size: .; J: TRBJ1-6; CDR3: CASSGDGYNSPLHF; DNA: TGTGCCAGCAGCGGGGACGGATATAATTCACCCCTCCACTTT
V: TRBV2; D: TRBD2; size: few; J: TRBJ2-1; CDR3: CASSERSGGRHEQFF; DNA: TGTGCCAGCAGTGAAAGGAGCGGGGGGCGGCATGAGCAGTTCTTC
V: TRBV28; D: .; size: .; J: TRBJ1-2; CDR3: CASSTRGGYGYTF; DNA: TGTGCCAGCAGCACCCGGGGGGGTTATGGCTACACCTTC
V: TRBV6-2/TRBV6-3; D: .; size: few; J: TRBJ2-7; CDR3: CASSYWGQRYEQYF; DNA: TGTGCCAGCAGTTATTGGGGACAAAGATACGAGCAGTACTTC
V: TRBV20-1; D: .; size: .; J: TRBJ2-1; CDR3: CSVIAGGRAYNEQFF; DNA: TGCAGTGTCATCGCCGGGGGGCGGGCCTACAATGAGCAGTTCTTC
V: TRBV20-1; D: .; size: few; J: TRBJ2-1; CDR3: CSADDEQFF; DNA: TGCAGTGCGGACGATGAGCAGTTCTTC
V: TRBV11-2; D: .; size: .; J: TRBJ2-1; CDR3: CASVSWEGSNEQFF; DNA: TGTGCCAGCGTCAGCTGGGAAGGGTCCAATGAGCAGTTCTTC
V: TRBV7-9; D: TRBD1; size: .; J: TRBJ1-2; CDR3: CASSDIQGVNYGYTF; DNA: TGTGCCAGCAGCGACATACAGGGGGTAAACTATGGCTACACCTTC
V: TRBV9; D: .; size: .; J: TRBJ2-5; CDR3: CASSVSFQETQYF; DNA: TGTGCCAGCAGCGTTTCCTTTCAAGAGACCCAGTACTTC
V: TRBV5-6; D: TRBD1; size: .; J: TRBJ1-2; CDR3: CASSGRDREIYYGYTF; DNA: TGTGCCAGCAGCGGACGGGACAGGGAAATTTACTATGGCTACACCTTC
V: TRBV21-1; D: .; size: .; J: TRBJ1-1; CDR3: CASSNRGPEAFF; DNA: TGTGCCAGCTCTAACCGGGGCCCGGAAGCTTTCTTT
V: TRBV7-7; D: .; size: .; J: TRBJ2-7; CDR3: CASSPGRGASYEQYF; DNA: TGTGCTAGCAGCCCTGGTCGGGGGGCCTCCTACGAGCAGTACTTC
V: TRBV7-9; D: .; size: .; J: TRBJ1-1; CDR3: CASSIGTSEAFF; DNA: TGTGCCAGCAGCATAGGGACGTCTGAAGCTTTCTTT
V: TRBV20-1; D: TRBD1; size: few; J: TRBJ1-2; CDR3: CSGQGASYGYTF; DNA: TGCAGTGGACAGGGGGCGAGCTATGGCTACACCTTC
V: TRBV5-1; D: .; size: few; J: TRBJ1-1; CDR3: CASSLEGEPNTEAFF; DNA: TGCGCCAGCAGCTTGGAAGGGGAACCGAACACTGAAGCTTTCTTT
V: TRBV6-1; D: .; size: .; J: TRBJ2-7; CDR3: CASSENMRPAAPREQYF; DNA: TGTGCCAGCAGTGAAAATATGCGACCAGCGGCCCCTCGAGAGCAGTACTTC